This T cell receptor beta chain originates from a study of blood T cells in healthy people across ages. The study isolated at least 6.5 million PBMCs from each sample. General study points: Both naive CD4+ cell counts and diversity were greater in long-lived donors than in aged donors.

This CDR3 has 15 residues. J was trimmed by 2 bases and V by 3 bases; bases with no gene match: 6. Germline assignment: CDR1 SGHDT and CDR2 YYEEEE. In regard to this clonotype: Its antigen is not identified.

Using a J-beta primer mix together with a sample-barcoded 5' primer, a second PCR was run for about 7 to 12 cycles. TCRdb re-called the 5' RACE reads through MiXCR, storing one row per CDR3 protein. Among hundreds of thousands of distinct CDR3 sequences listed, approximately 44% were seen once. The source of this sequence is a man aged 55-75 years in good health. The chain is built from TRBV5-6 and TRBJ1-1, with 8 bases fitting TRBD1. The material sequenced was blood. DNA for the CDR3: TGTGCCAGCAGCTCCCCAGGGGGCTTAAACACTGAAGCTTTCTTT. This translates into CASSSPGGLNTEAFF.